The source of this T cell receptor (beta chain) is a study of regulatory T cells in long-lasting Graves disease. This clonotype was detected many times. Its specificity is unknown. CDR3 length: 14 amino acids. CDR1 SQVTM and CDR2 ANQGSEA come from the germline V gene. The trim removed 6 bases at V and 0 bases at J, leaving 4 bases unmatched. iRepertoire HTBI primers and Arm-PCR of CDR3 regions built TCR beta libraries. One entry per CDR3 protein results from TCRdb running MiXCR on the multiplex PCR reads. The table shows around 250,000 distinct CDR3 sequences, with approximately 18% occurring only once. Time point here: newly diagnosed GD, antithyroid drugs for less than 3 months. Scientists built the TCR library using RNA that was extracted from PBMCs. Diagnosis followed American Thyroid Association guidelines for Graves' disease. Overall study findings and caveats: The TCR repertoire of persistent Graves' patients was less diverse than that of newly diagnosed ones.

This sample also belongs to another study, concerning T cells in Graves' hyperthyroidism and ophthalmopathy. That work contributes: Initially, a first-round RT-PCR of the TCR CDR3 employed the HTBI primer set.

Specimen: peripheral blood mononuclear cells (PBMCs), collected at new diagnosis, from a patient treated with antithyroid drugs. The TCR originated in a young woman with Graves disease. This chain joins TRBV29-1 and TRBJ1-3; 8 bases align to TRBD1. The chain's CDR3 is CSVGGQGSGNTIYF. In DNA, the CDR3 is TGCAGCGTGGGAGGACAGGGCTCTGGAAACACCATATATTTT.